This T cell receptor beta chain is drawn from a study of blood T cell repertoires in COVID-19. Study-wide background: PBMCs, B-cell-depleted T cells, or T cells provided the cDNA or gDNA that made up the material.

The participants were between roughly 18 and 89 years old and came from about two dozen US areas. Donors in Cohort 3 who had recovered were those with two negative PCRs, healthcare professional clearance, or resolution of their symptoms. Germline-derived CDR1 and CDR2 are MNHEY and SVGEGT. This CDR3 is 16 amino acids long. J gave up 5 bases and V 2 bases, and 11 bases lay outside the gene matches. Clones were sequenced by immunoSEQ multiplex PCR, and TCRdb holds only the in-frame ones, with some missing. The data contain over 250,000 clones, around 90% of them singletons. The sample was PBMCs or T cells enriched from blood (not recorded which). The TCR originated in a woman in her 30s who had recovered from COVID-19. The chain recombines TRBV6-2 or TRBV6-3 with TRBJ1-2; 7 bases are shared with TRBD1. CDR3 sequence (DNA): TGTGCCAGCAGTTACCCACGTTGGACAGGCCAATATGGCTACACCTTC. Its translation is CASSYPRWTGQYGYTF.